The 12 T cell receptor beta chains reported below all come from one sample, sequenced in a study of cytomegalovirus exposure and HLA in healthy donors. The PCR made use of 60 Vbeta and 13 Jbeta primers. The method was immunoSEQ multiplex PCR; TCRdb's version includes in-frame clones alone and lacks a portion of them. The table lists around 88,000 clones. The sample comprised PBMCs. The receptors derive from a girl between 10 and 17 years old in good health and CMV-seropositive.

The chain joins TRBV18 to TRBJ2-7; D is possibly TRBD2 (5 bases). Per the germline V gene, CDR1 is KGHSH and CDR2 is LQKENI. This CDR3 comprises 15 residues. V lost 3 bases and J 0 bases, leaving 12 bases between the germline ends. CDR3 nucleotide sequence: TGTGCCAGCTCACCCCCGGGGTGGGGCTCCTACGAGCAGTACTTC. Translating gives CASSPPGWGSYEQYF.

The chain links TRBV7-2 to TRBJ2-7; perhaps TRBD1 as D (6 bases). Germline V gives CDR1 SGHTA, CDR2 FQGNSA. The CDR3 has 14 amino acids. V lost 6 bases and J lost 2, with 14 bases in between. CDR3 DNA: TGTGCCAGCAGAGGACAGCCCGGACCCTACGAGCAGTACTTC. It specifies CASRGQPGPYEQYF.

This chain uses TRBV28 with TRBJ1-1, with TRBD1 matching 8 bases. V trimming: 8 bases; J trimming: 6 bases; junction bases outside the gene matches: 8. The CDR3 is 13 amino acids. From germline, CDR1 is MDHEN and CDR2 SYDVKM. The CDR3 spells CASWDRLSPEAFF. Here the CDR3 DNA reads TGTGCCAGCTGGGACAGGTTGTCCCCTGAAGCTTTCTTT.

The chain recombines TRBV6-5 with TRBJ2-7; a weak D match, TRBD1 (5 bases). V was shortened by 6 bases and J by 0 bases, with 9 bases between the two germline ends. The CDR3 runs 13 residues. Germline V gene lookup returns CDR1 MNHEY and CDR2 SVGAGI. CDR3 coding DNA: TGTGCCAGCAGACCCCAGGGCTCCTACGAGCAGTACGTC. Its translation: CASRPQGSYEQYV.

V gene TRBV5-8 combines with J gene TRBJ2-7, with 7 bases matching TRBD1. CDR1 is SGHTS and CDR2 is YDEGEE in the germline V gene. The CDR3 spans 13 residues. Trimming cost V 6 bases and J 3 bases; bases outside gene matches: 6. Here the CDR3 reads CASILTGNYEQYV. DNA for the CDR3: TGTGCCAGCATACTGACAGGGAACTACGAGCAGTACGTC.

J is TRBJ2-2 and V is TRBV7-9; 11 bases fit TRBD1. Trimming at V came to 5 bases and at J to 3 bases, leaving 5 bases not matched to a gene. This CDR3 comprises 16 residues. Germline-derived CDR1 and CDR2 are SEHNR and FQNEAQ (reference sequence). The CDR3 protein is CASSNQGQGDTGELFF. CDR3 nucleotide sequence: TGTGCCAGCAGCAATCAGGGACAGGGGGACACCGGGGAGCTGTTTTTT.

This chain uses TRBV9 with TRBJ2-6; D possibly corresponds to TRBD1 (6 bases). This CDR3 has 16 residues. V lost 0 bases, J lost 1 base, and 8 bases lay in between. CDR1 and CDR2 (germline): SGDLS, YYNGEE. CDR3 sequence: CASSVDRGSGANVLTF. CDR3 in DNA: TGTGCCAGCAGCGTAGATAGGGGGTCTGGGGCCAACGTCCTGACTTTC.

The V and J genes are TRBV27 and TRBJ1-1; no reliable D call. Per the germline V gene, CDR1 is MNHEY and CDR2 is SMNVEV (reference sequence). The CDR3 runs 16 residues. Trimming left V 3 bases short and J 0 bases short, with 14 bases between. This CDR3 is CASSFDPGDMNTEAFF. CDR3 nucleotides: TGTGCCAGCAGTTTCGATCCCGGCGACATGAACACTGAAGCTTTCTTT.

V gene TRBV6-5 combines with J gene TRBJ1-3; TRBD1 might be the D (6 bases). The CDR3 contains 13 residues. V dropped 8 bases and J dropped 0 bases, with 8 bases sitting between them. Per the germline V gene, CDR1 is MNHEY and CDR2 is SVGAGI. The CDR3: CASRTDSGNTIYF. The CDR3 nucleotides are TGTGCCAGCCGGACAGACTCTGGAAACACCATATATTTT.

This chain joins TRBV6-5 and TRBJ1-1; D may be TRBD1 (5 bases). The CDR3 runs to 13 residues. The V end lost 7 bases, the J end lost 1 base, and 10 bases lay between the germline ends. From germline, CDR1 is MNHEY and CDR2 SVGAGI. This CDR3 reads CASNLQENTEAFF. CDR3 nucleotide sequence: TGTGCCAGCAACCTACAGGAGAACACTGAAGCTTTCTTT.

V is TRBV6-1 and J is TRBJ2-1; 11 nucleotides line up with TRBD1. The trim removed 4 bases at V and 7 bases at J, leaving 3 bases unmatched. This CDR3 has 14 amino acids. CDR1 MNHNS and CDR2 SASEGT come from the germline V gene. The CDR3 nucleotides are TGTGCCAGCAGTGGTGGGACAGGGGGAAATGAGCAGTTCTTC. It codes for CASSGGTGGNEQFF.

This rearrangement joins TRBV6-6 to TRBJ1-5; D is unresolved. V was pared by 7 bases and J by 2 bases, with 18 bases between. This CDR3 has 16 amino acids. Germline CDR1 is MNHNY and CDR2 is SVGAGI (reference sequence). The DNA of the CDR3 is TGTGCCAGCACCTCCGGCGGATGGAATGGCAATCAGCCCCAGCATTTT. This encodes CASTSGGWNGNQPQHF.